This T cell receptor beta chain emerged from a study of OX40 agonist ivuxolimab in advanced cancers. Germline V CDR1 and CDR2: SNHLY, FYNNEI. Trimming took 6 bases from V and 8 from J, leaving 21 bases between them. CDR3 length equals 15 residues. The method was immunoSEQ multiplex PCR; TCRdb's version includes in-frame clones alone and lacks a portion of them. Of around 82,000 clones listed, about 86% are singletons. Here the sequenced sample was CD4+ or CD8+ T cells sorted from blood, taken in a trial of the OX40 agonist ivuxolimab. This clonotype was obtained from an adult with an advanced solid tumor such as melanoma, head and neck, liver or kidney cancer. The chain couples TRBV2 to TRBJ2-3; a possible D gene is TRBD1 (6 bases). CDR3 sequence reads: CASSAEMGAAGTQYF. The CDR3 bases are TGTGCCAGCAGCGCGGAGATGGGGGCGGCGGGTACGCAGTATTTT.